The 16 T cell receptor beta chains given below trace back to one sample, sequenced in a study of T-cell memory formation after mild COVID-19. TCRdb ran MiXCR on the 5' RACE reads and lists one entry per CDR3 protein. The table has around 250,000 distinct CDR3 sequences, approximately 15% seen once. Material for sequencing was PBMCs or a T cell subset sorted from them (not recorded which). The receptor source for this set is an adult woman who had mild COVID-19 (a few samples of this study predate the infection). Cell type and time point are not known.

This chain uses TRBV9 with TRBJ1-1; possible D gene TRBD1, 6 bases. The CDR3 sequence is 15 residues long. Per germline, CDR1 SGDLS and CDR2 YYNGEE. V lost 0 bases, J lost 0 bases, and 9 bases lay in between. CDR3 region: CASSVGGQLNTEAFF. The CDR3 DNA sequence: TGTGCCAGCAGCGTAGGGGGGCAGTTGAACACTGAAGCTTTCTTT. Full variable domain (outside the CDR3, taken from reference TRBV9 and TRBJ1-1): DSGVTQTPKHLITATGQRVTLRCSPRSGDLSVYWYQQSLDQGLQFLIQYYNGEERAKGNILERFSAQQFPDLHSELNLSSLELGDSALYFCASSVGGQLNTEAFFGQGTRLTVV.

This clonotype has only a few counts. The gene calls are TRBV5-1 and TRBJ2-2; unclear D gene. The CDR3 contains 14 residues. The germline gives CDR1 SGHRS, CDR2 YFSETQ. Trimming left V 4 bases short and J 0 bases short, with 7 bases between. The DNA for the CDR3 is TGCGCCAGCAGCCGCATATCGAACACCGGGGAGCTGTTTTTT. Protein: CASSRISNTGELFF.

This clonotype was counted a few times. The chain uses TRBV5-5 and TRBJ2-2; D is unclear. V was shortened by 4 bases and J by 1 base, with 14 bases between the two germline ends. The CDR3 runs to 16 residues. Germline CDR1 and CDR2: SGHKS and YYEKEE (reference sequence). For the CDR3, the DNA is TGTGCCAGCAGCAAGGCCGGGCAGGTGAACACCGGGGAGCTGTTTTTT. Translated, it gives CASSKAGQVNTGELFF.

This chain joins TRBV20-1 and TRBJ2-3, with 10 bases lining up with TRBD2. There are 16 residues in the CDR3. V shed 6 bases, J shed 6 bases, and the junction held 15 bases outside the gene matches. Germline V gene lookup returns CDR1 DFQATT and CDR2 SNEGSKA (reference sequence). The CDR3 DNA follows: TGCAGTGCCTTAGGCCTAGCGGGGGCGACCTTCGATACGCAGTATTTT. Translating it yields CSALGLAGATFDTQYF.

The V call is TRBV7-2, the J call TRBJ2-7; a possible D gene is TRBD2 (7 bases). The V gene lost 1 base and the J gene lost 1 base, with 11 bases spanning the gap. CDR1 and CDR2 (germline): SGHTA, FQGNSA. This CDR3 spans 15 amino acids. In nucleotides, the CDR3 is TGTGCCAGCAGCTTAGGGGGGGGCCGGTCCTACGAGCAGTACTTC. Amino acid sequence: CASSLGGGRSYEQYF.

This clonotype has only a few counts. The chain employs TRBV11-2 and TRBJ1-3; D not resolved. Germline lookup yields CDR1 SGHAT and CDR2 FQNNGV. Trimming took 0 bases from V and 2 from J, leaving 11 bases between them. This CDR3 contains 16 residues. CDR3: CASSLEIWGTGNTIYF. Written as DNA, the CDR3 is TGTGCCAGCAGCTTAGAGATTTGGGGAACTGGAAACACCATATATTTT.

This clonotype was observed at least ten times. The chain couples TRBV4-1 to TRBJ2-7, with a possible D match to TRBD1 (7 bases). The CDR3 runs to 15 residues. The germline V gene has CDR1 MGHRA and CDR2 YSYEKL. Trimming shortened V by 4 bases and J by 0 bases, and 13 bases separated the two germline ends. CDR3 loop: CASSPRGVPSYEQYF. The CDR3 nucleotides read TGCGCCAGCAGCCCCAGGGGGGTCCCCTCCTACGAGCAGTACTTC.

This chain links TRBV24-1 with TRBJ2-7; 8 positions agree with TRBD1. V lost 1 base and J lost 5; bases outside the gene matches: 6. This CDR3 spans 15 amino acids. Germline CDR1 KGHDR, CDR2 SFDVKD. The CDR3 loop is CATSDFGQGLDEQYF. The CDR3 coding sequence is TGTGCCACCAGTGATTTTGGACAGGGCTTGGACGAGCAGTACTTC.

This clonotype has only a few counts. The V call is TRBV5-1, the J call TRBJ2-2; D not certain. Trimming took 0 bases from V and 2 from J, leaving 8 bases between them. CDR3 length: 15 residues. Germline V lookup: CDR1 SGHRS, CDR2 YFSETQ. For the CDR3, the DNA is TGCGCCAGCAGCTTGGAGGCTAGAAACACCGGGGAGCTGTTTTTT. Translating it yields CASSLEARNTGELFF. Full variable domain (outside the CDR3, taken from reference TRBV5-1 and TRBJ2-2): KAGVTQTPRYLIKTRGQQVTLSCSPISGHRSVSWYQQTPGQGLQFLFEYFSETQRNKGNFPGRFSGRQFSNSRSEMNVSTLELGDSALYLCASSLEARNTGELFFGEGSRLTVL.

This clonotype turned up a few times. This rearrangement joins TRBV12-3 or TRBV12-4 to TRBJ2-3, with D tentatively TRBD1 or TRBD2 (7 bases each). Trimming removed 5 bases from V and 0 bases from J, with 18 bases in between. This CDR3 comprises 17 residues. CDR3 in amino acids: CASSPYQGGGSTDTQYF. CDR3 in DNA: TGTGCCAGCAGTCCATATCAGGGGGGGGGCAGCACAGATACGCAGTATTTT.

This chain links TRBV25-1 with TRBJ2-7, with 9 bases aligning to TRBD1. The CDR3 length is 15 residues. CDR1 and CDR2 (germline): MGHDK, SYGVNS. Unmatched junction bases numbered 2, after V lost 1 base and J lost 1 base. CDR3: CASSEFGTGSYEQYF. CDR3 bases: TGTGCCAGCAGTGAATTCGGGACAGGGTCCTACGAGCAGTACTTC.

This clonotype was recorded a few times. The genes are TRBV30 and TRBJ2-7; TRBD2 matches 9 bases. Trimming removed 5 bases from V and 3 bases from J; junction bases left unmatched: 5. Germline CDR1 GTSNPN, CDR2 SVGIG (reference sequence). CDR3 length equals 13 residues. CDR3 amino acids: CAWERGAFYEQYF. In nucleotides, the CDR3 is TGTGCCTGGGAGCGGGGGGCCTTCTACGAGCAGTACTTC.

CDR3 loop: CASSTRKKKNSPLHF. The DNA for the CDR3 is TGTGCCAGCAGTACAAGAAAGAAGAAAAATTCACCCCTCCACTTT. The genes are TRBV12-3 or TRBV12-4 and TRBJ1-6; D unclear. CDR3 size: 15 residues. V was trimmed by 5 bases and J by 7 bases, leaving 15 bases between them.

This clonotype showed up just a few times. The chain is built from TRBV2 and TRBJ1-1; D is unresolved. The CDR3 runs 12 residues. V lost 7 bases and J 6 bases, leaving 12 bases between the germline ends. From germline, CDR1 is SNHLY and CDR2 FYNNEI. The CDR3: CASTPVRSEAFF. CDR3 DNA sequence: TGTGCCAGCACTCCAGTACGCTCTGAAGCTTTCTTT.

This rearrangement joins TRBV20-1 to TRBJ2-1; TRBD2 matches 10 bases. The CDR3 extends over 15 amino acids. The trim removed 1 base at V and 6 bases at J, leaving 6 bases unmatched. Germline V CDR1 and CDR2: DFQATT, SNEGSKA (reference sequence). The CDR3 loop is CSARGSSGSGNEQFF. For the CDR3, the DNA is TGCAGTGCTAGAGGGTCTAGCGGGAGTGGCAATGAGCAGTTCTTC.

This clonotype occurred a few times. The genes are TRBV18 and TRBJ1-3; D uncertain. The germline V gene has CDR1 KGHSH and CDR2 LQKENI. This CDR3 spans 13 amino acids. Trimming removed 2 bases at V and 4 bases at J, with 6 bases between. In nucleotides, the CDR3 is TGTGCCAGCTCACCAGGGAACGGAAACACCATATATTTT. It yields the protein CASSPGNGNTIYF.